This T cell receptor (beta chain) was sequenced during a study of blood T cells in healthy people across ages. A sample-barcoded 5' primer and a J-beta primer mix were used in a second PCR of roughly 7 to 11 cycles. MiXCR, run by TCRdb on the 5' RACE reads, gives a single entry per CDR3 protein. This table has around 1,000,000 distinct CDR3 sequences, approximately 25% appearing once. The CDR3 runs to 12 residues. The ends were cut back, 4 bases at V and 2 bases at J, with 9 bases in the middle. Germline V lookup: CDR1 SQVTM, CDR2 ANQGSEA. The same specimen was also included in a second study, on T cells of mothers and their children. That paper adds: With the M1S primer of the second PCR, sample barcodes and 2-4 random nucleotides were added.

The rearrangement joins TRBV29-1 to TRBJ2-7; D not certain. The clonotype comes from a girl aged 2-9 years in good health. Source material: blood. The CDR3: CSVVTVTYEQYF. The CDR3 DNA reads as TGCAGCGTTGTAACAGTTACCTACGAGCAGTACTTC.